The subject of this entry is one T cell receptor beta chain. This clone was recorded a few times. Its antigen specificity is not known. One base away there is no much larger clone; base qualities are not given. The sample originates from a study of blood T cell repertoires in COVID-19 (dated by TCRdb to the early 2020s). For the study in its entirety: Samples from collaborators originated in the United States, Italy and Spain and spanned both the acute and convalescent phases of COVID-19. HLA class I and class II types, where available, came from metadata supplied by the sample provider rather than from assay-based typing. The repertoires were released in a freely available public database meant as a resource for research on the immune response to SARS-CoV-2. Deeply sampled blood TCRbeta repertoires from subjects exposed to, actively infected with, or recovered from COVID-19 were included in the dataset. The samples were drawn from the first 160 participants of the ongoing ImmuneRACE study and from under 1,500 subjects provided by 6 global collaborators. Nearly every sample came with metadata listing a de-identified subject ID, COVID-19 status, age in years and sex. The material from the prospective study consisted of cDNA or gDNA derived from T cells, B-cell-depleted T cells, or PBMCs. General conclusions and limits of the study: How much clinical and demographic metadata was included differed by source and by participant, and the metadata was provided uncurated.

TCRbeta CDR3 regions were amplified from genomic DNA by means of the immunoSEQ Assay, a bias-controlled multiplex PCR. The authors' analysis ran thus. The number of nucleated cells in each sample was estimated from the amplification of reference gene primers within the assay. To quantify the absolute abundance of each unique TCRbeta CDR3 rearrangement, sequence reads were collapsed and filtered. Productive Simpson clonality was computed per sample as the square root of Simpson's diversity index over productive rearrangements. Not all clones reach the TCRdb copy of this immuneACCESS table, which keeps in-frame sequences only. Checked studies attribute under half of the gap to unresolved V genes and leave the rest unexplained. The DNA gave D and trimming, while V, J and clone size come from that table. The sample table records around 190,000 clones; 65% to 90% of these occur just once. Of the sample, around 13% is held by the ten largest clones.

Collaborating institutions collected whole blood in K2EDTA tubes following their own protocols. For TCRbeta analysis, collaborators shipped samples in one of three forms: frozen whole blood, isolated PBMCs, or DNA extracted from either of those sample types. The germline V gene sets CDR1 to SNHLY and CDR2 to FYNNEI. The V and J ends are trimmed by 3 bases and 7 bases, leaving 15 bases between them. Including cysteine and phenylalanine, the CDR3 has 14 amino acids. Of the read, only the CDR3 DNA is kept; its 42 bases are in frame from base 1. Sequenced sample: peripheral blood. The source is a human donor in a cohort sampled during active COVID-19. The V and J segments used are TRBV2 and TRBJ1-2; TRBD1 is possibly the D segment (6 matching bases). DNA sequence: TGTGCCAGCAGTGACGATGCGGGGGCGCGTGGCTACACCTTC. It codes for CASSDDAGARGYTF.